These 8 T cell receptor beta chains share one sample of origin, sequenced in a study of cytomegalovirus exposure and HLA in healthy donors. 13 Jbeta primers and 60 Vbeta primers were used for the PCR. Assay: immunoSEQ multiplex PCR; the TCRdb copy retains only in-frame clones and omits some. The sample lists about 180,000 clones, around 77% occurring once. Sequencing input: PBMCs. All receptors come from a man in his 60s in good health and CMV-seronegative.

V usage is TRBV2 and J usage is TRBJ2-5; 8 positions agree with TRBD1. Germline CDR1 SNHLY, CDR2 FYNNEI. The CDR3 has 14 residues. V dropped 7 bases and J dropped 5; count of bases not matched to a gene: 9. The CDR3 bases are TGTGCCAGCACCCGACAGACAGGGGTTGAGACCCAGTACTTC. This translates into CASTRQTGVETQYF.

The table lists this clone with a few counts. The sample contains more than one DNA sequence encoding this CDR3. V and J are TRBV5-6 and TRBJ2-3, with 7 bases lining up with TRBD2. Germline loops: CDR1 SGHDT, CDR2 YYEEEE. The CDR3 totals 15 residues. Trimming cost V 2 bases and J 3 bases; bases outside gene matches: 6. The CDR3 protein is CASSFRGVGTDTQYF. DNA for the CDR3: TGTGCCAGCAGCTTCCGGGGGGTGGGTACAGATACGCAGTATTTT.

This rearrangement joins TRBV5-1 to TRBJ2-7; 8 bases match TRBD1. Germline loops: CDR1 SGHRS, CDR2 YFSETQ. The CDR3 is 14 amino acids. J gave up 2 bases and V 3 bases, and 4 bases lay outside the gene matches. DNA of the CDR3: TGCGCCAGCAGCTCCCTACAGGGGGCCTACGAGCAGTACTTC. Protein product: CASSSLQGAYEQYF.

The gene calls are TRBV5-4 and TRBJ1-1, with TRBD1 identical over 9 bases. The length of the CDR3 is 15 residues. Losses at the gene ends were 3 bases for V and 6 bases for J; bases not matched to a gene: 9. Per the germline V gene, CDR1 is SGHNT and CDR2 is YYREEE (reference sequence). CDR3 in amino acids: CASSSLQGAVSEAFF. As DNA, the CDR3 is TGTGCCAGCAGCTCCCTACAGGGGGCGGTCTCTGAAGCTTTCTTT.

The chain uses TRBV9 and TRBJ2-7; 7 bases agree with TRBD1. The CDR3 runs to 13 residues. The V gene end was trimmed by 0 bases and the J gene end by 6 bases; junction bases not matched to a gene: 3. The germline V gene encodes CDR1 SGDLS and CDR2 YYNGEE. CDR3: CASSVAPGGEQYF. CDR3 DNA: TGTGCCAGCAGCGTAGCCCCAGGGGGCGAGCAGTACTTC.

This chain links TRBV10-3 with TRBJ1-6, with D tentatively TRBD1 (5 bases). Looked up from germline, CDR1 is ENHRY and CDR2 is SYGVKD. V was pared by 6 bases and J by 7 bases, with 13 bases between. This CDR3 region has 14 residues. In DNA form, the CDR3 reads TGTGCCATCAGGGGCTGGGGCGAGAATTCACCCCTCCACTTT. Encoded protein: CAIRGWGENSPLHF.

The chain has TRBV27 and TRBJ2-7; 10 nucleotides agree with TRBD1. The CDR3 covers 15 residues. V shed 4 bases, J shed 5 bases, and the junction held 8 bases outside the gene matches. Germline V gene sequence: CDR1 MNHEY, CDR2 SMNVEV (reference sequence). The CDR3 DNA reads TGTGCCAGCAGTTCCCCGGGACAGGGGACCCACGAGCAGTACTTC. Protein sequence: CASSSPGQGTHEQYF.

The chain links TRBV30 to TRBJ1-1; TRBD1 matches 8 bases. In germline, CDR1 is GTSNPN, CDR2 SVGIG (reference sequence). J lost 3 bases, V lost 1 base, and 10 bases had no gene match. The CDR3 has 16 amino acids. The CDR3 DNA follows: TGTGCCTGGAGTGGACAGGGGTATGGTAAAGACACTGAAGCTTTCTTT. It encodes CAWSGQGYGKDTEAFF. Full variable domain (remainder filled in from reference TRBV30 and TRBJ1-1): SQTIHQWPATLVQPVGSPLSLECTVEGTSNPNLYWYRQAAGRGLQLLFYSVGIGQISSEVPQNLSASRPQDRQFILSSKKLLLSDSGFYLCAWSGQGYGKDTEAFFGQGTRLTVV.